This TCR beta chain derives from a study of T cells after posttransplantation cyclophosphamide. The CDR3 is 14 residues long. The V gene lost 2 bases and the J gene lost 1 base, with 9 bases spanning the gap. The V gene's germline CDR1 is MNHEY and CDR2 SVGAGI. Study conclusions and caveats: Skin or GI-infiltrating T cells shared few TRB sequences with blood. Donor-recipient repertoire similarity was low at 1-2 months, rising over year one. Recipient CMV seropositivity and CMV reactivation strongly tracked TRB clonality.

The protocol was immunoSEQ multiplex PCR, while the TCRdb copy is restricted to in-frame clones and leaves out a portion. The table includes about 6,800 clones, roughly 94% detected once. A marrow graft followed busulfan-fludarabine conditioning, with cyclophosphamide on days +3 and +4. To note about this clone: What it binds is not known.

This specimen was PBMCs, taken less than 1,500 days after allogeneic stem cell transplant with posttransplant cyclophosphamide. The sequence came from a female patient aged 45-60 years who received an allogeneic stem cell transplant from a related donor, was CMV-positive, and had no GVHD. Some T cells may be transferred from the graft donor. This sequence joins TRBV6-5 and TRBJ2-7; no reliable D call. The CDR3 DNA is TGTGCCAGCAGTTACGGAGTTGCGTCCTACGAGCAGTACTTC. Its translation is CASSYGVASYEQYF.